The source of this T cell receptor (beta chain) is a study of response to subunit inactivated influenza vaccine. General study findings and limits: Authors proposed each seasonal influenza vaccination draws in few new T cells.

Trimming shortened V by 6 bases and J by 5 bases, and 16 bases separated the two germline ends. The CDR3 length is 14 residues. Germline V CDR1 and CDR2: LNHDA, SQIVND (reference sequence). This clonotype was picked up a small number of times. Its antigen remains unidentified. TCRdb processed the RT-PCR reads anew with MiXCR; each CDR3 protein has one entry. Of around 320,000 distinct CDR3 sequences in the sample, approximately 23% were seen once. Sequenced material: PBMCs from blood, taken roughly 20 months after vaccination. The source of this sequence is a man in his fifties or sixties who received an inactivated influenza vaccine. This chain links TRBV19 with TRBJ2-5; D might be TRBD1 (6 bases). The CDR3 bases are TGTGCCAGTAGGGACAGTCCGTCCCGGGAGACCCAGTACTTC. Translation gives CASRDSPSRETQYF. Using reference TRBV19 and TRBJ2-5 for the parts outside the CDR3, the full variable domain is DGGITQSPKYLFRKEGQNVTLSCEQNLNHDAMYWYRQDPGQGLRLIYYSQIVNDFQKGDIAEGYSVSREKKESFPLTVTSAQKNPTAFYLCASRDSPSRETQYFGPGTRLLVL.